The clone carrying this T cell receptor beta chain was recorded many times. Its antigen is still unknown. The sample belongs to a study of T-cell reconstitution after alpha-beta-depleted transplantation in children. Findings of the study overall: The study reportedly traced alpha-beta T cells about two months after transplant to several hundred expanded graft clones. T-cell numbers and diversity one year post-transplant derived largely from freshly generated T cells.

The CDR3 covers 14 residues. Per the germline V gene, CDR1 is DFQATT and CDR2 is SNEGSKA (reference sequence). With 7 bases clipped from V and 0 bases from J, the junction kept 4 bases outside the gene matches. Preparing the TCRbeta library involved the use of unique molecular identifiers. TCRdb reanalysed the PCR reads using MiXCR and keeps one entry per CDR3 protein. The table includes 500,000 to 650,000 distinct CDR3 sequences, 10% to 15% detected once. The source is a male patient younger than 18 who had a stem cell transplant for acute myeloid leukemia, so the T cells may come from the graft donor. This sample comprised PBMCs, mostly from graft donor cells, obtained 360 days after TCRalphabeta/CD19-depleted stem cell transplant. The chain links TRBV20-1 to TRBJ2-3, with TRBD2 identical over 10 bases. The CDR3: CSGQREGSTDTQYF. In DNA form, the CDR3 reads TGCAGTGGCCAGCGGGAGGGAAGCACAGATACGCAGTATTTT.